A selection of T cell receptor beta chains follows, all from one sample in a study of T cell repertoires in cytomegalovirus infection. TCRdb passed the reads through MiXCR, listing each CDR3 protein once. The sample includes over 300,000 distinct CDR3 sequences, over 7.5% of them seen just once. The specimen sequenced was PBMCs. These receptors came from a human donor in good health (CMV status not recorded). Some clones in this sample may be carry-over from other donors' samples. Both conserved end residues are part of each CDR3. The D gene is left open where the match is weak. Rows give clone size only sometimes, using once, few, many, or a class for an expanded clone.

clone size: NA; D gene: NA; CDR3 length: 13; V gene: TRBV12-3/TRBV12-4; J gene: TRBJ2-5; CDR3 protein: CASSLAGGRDQYF; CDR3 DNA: TGTGCCAGCAGTTTAGCGGGGGGAAGGGACCAGTACTTC
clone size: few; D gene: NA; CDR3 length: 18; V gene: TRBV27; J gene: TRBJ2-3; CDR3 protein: CASSPAGAFGGVLNTQYF; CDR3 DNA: TGTGCCAGCAGCCCCGCCGGAGCCTTCGGGGGTGTGTTGAATACGCAGTATTTT
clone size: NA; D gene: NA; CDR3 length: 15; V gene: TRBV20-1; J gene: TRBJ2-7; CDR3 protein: CSAQNFLSPFYEQYF; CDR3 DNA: TGCAGTGCCCAAAACTTTTTATCGCCCTTTTACGAGCAGTACTTC
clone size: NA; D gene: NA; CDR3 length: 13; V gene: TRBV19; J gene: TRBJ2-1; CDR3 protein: CASKVTGLNEQFF; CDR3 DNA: TGTGCCAGTAAGGTGACAGGTCTCAATGAGCAGTTCTTC
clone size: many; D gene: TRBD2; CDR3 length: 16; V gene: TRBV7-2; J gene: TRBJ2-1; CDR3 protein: CASSRQAGVYPNEQFF; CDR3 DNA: TGTGCCAGCAGTCGGCAAGCGGGAGTTTATCCTAATGAGCAGTTCTTC
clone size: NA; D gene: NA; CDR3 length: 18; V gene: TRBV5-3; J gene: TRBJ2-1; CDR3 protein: CASSSSSGQPGLRNEQFF; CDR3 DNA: TGTGCCAGCAGCTCCTCCTCCGGCCAACCGGGACTCCGCAATGAGCAGTTCTTC
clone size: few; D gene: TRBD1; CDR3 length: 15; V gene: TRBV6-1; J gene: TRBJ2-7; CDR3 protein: CASSASGTGLFEQYF; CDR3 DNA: TGTGCCAGCAGTGCGTCCGGGACAGGGCTATTTGAGCAGTACTTC
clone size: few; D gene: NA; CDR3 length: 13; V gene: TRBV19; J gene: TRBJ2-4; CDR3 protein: CASSMADQNIQYF; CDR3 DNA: TGTGCCAGTAGTATGGCGGACCAAAACATTCAGTACTTC
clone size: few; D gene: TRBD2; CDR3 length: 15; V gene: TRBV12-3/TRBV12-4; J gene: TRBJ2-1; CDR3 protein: CASSSRGLAANEQFF; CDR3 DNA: TGTGCCAGCAGTTCCCGGGGACTAGCGGCGAATGAGCAGTTCTTC
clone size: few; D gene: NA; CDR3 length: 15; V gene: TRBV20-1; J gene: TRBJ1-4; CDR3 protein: CSAPSQGDSGEKLFF; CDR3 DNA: TGCAGTGCCCCCAGCCAAGGGGACTCGGGGGAAAAACTGTTTTTT
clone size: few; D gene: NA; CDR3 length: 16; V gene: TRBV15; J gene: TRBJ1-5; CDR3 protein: CATSRDREGSNQPQHF; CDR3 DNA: TGTGCCACCAGCAGAGATCGGGAGGGGAGCAATCAGCCCCAGCATTTT
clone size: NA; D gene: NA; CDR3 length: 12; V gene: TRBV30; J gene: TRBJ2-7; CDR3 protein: CAWGYRGLEQYF; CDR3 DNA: TGTGCCTGGGGCTACAGGGGACTAGAGCAGTACTTC
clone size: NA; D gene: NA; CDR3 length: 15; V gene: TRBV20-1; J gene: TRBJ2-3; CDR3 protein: CSARDNGRGTDTQYF; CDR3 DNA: TGCAGTGCTAGAGATAACGGGAGAGGCACAGATACGCAGTATTTT
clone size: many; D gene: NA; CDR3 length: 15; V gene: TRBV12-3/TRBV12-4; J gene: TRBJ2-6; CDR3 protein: CASSLGGAGANVLTF; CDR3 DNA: TGTGCCAGCAGTTTAGGGGGGGCTGGGGCCAACGTCCTGACTTTC
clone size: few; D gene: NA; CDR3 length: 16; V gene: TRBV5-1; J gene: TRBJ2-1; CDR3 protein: CASSSRPLGSPNEQFF; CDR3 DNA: TGCGCCAGCAGCTCCCGCCCATTGGGTAGTCCCAATGAGCAGTTCTTC
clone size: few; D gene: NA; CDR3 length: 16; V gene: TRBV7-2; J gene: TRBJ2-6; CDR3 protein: CASSLLGLSGANVLTF; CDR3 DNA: TGTGCCAGCAGCTTATTGGGGCTCTCTGGGGCCAACGTCCTGACTTTC
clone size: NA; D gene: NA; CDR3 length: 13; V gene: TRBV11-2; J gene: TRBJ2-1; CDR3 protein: CASSSLNRDEQFF; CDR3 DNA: TGTGCCAGCAGCTCACTAAACAGGGATGAGCAGTTCTTC
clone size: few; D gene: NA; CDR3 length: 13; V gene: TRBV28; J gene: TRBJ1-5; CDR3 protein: CASRLGLNQPQHF; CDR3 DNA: TGTGCCAGCAGATTGGGACTCAATCAGCCCCAGCATTTT
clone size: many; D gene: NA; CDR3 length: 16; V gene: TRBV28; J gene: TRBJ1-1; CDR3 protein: CASSFPPSRVSTEAFF; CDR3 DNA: TGTGCCAGCAGTTTTCCTCCCAGCCGCGTGAGCACTGAAGCTTTCTTT
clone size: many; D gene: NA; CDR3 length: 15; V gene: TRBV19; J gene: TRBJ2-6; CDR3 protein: CASSIVGAGANVLTF; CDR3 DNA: TGTGCCAGTAGTATCGTGGGTGCTGGGGCCAACGTCCTGACTTTC
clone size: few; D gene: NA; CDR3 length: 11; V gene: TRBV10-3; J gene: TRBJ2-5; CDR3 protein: CAISGGETQYF; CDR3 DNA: TGTGCCATCTCTGGGGGAGAGACCCAGTACTTC
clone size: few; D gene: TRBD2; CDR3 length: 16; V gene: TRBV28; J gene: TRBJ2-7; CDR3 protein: CASTPGGAGVSYEQYF; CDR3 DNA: TGTGCCAGCACTCCAGGAGGTGCGGGAGTATCTTACGAGCAGTACTTC
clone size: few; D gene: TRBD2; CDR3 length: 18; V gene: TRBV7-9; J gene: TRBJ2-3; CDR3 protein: CASSSPTGLAGITDTQYF; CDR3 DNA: TGTGCCAGCAGCTCGCCTACCGGACTAGCGGGCATAACAGATACGCAGTATTTT
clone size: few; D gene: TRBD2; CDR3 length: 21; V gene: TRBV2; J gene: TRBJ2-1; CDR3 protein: CASQRRAEGLAGALSYNEQFF; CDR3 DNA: TGTGCCAGTCAACGGCGGGCGGAGGGACTAGCGGGAGCCCTCTCCTACAATGAGCAGTTCTTC
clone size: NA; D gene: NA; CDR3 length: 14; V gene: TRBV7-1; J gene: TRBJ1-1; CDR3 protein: CASMEAGRDTEAFF; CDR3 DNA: TGTGCCAGCATGGAGGCAGGGAGGGACACTGAAGCTTTCTTT
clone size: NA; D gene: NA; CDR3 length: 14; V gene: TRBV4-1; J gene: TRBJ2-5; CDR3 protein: CASSPGNRQETQYF; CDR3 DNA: TGCGCCAGCAGCCCGGGGAACAGACAAGAGACCCAGTACTTC
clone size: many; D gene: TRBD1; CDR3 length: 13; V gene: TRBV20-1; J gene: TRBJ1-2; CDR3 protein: CSATTKQGGGYTF; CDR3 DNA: TGCAGTGCTACAACGAAGCAGGGGGGAGGCTACACCTTC
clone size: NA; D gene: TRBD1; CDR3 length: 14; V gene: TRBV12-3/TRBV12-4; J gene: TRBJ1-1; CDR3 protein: CASRGQTPQLEAFF; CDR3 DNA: TGTGCCAGCAGGGGACAGACTCCCCAACTTGAAGCTTTCTTT
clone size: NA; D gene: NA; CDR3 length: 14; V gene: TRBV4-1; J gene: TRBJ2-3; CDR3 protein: CASSQERFEDTQYF; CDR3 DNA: TGCGCCAGCAGCCAAGAGAGATTTGAAGATACGCAGTATTTT
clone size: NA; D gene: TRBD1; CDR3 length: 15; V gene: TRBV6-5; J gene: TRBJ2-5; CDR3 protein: CASSYRQGARGAQYF; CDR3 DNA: TGTGCCAGCAGTTACCGACAGGGGGCCCGAGGGGCCCAGTACTTC
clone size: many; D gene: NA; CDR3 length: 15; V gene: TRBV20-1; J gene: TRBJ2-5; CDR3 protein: CSAYGGRIGQETQYF; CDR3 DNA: TGCAGTGCCTATGGGGGGAGGATTGGCCAAGAGACCCAGTACTTC